This T cell receptor (beta chain) was documented in a study of cytomegalovirus exposure and HLA in healthy donors. Here immunoSEQ multiplex PCR was the method, and the copy in TCRdb shows in-frame clones only, minus some. The top ten clones hold roughly 0.93% of a sample with about 280,000 clones, roughly 90% of them seen once. V was clipped by 1 base and J by 2 bases; unmatched bases: 0. CDR3 length: 15 amino acids. Germline loops: CDR1 LGHNA, CDR2 YSLEER. Sequenced material: PBMCs. The chain couples TRBV4-3 to TRBJ2-1, with 9 bases that match TRBD2. This TCR was recovered from a woman aged 18-29 years in good health and CMV-seronegative. The CDR3: CASSQASGTYNEQFF. CDR3 nucleotides: TGCGCCAGCAGCCAAGCTAGCGGGACCTACAATGAGCAGTTCTTC.